These 23 T cell receptor beta chains came from one sample sequenced in a study of T cell changes during pregnancy in multiple sclerosis. TCRdb keeps only in-frame clones here, not all; method: immunoSEQ multiplex PCR. The table lists approximately 65,000 clones, 92% of them singletons, with approximately 2.8% in the top ten. Specimen: CD8+ T cells from peripheral blood mononuclear cells, collected in the third trimester of pregnancy. These receptor sequences come from a female donor in good health, enrolled as a control in a pregnancy study.

The rearrangement uses TRBV27 and TRBJ1-1; 9 bases align to TRBD1. Germline V gene data show CDR1 as MNHEY and CDR2 as SMNVEV (reference sequence). The CDR3 has 13 amino acids. V was pared by 8 bases and J by 4 bases, with 5 bases of the junction left unmatched. This chain's CDR3 is CASSRTGATEAFF. The DNA for the CDR3 is TGTGCCAGCTCTCGGACAGGGGCCACTGAAGCTTTCTTT.

The chain has TRBV7-3 and TRBJ1-1; a weak D match, TRBD1 (6 bases). This CDR3 contains 17 residues. V was cut by 5 bases and J by 1 base, with 20 bases left in between. Germline values: CDR1 SGHTA, CDR2 FQGTGA. The CDR3 nucleotides read TGTGCCAGCAGCCCTAACCCCAACATCAGGGGGAACACTGAAGCTTTCTTT. Amino acid sequence: CASSPNPNIRGNTEAFF. The full variable domain, rest sourced from reference TRBV7-3 and TRBJ1-1, is GAGVSQTPSNKVTEKGKYVELRCDPISGHTALYWYRQSLGQGPEFLIYFQGTGAADDSGLPNDRFFAVRPEGSVSTLKIQRTERGDSAVYLCASSPNPNIRGNTEAFFGQGTRLTVV.

V and J are TRBV7-3 and TRBJ1-1; D gene unclear. The CDR3 has 15 residues. Trimming pared 0 bases from V and 1 base from J, leaving 9 bases between. The V gene's germline CDR1 is SGHTA and CDR2 FQGTGA. In DNA, the CDR3 is TGTGCCAGCAGCTTAACGCGTCACGGGAACACTGAAGCTTTCTTT. The encoded protein is CASSLTRHGNTEAFF.

V gene TRBV5-5 combines with J gene TRBJ1-2; 7 nucleotides agree with TRBD1. CDR1 and CDR2 from the germline V gene are SGHKS and YYEKEE (reference sequence). V lost 3 bases and J lost 0; bases outside the gene matches: 11. This CDR3 comprises 17 residues. The CDR3 protein is CASSYTQGQRSNYGYTF. CDR3 in DNA: TGTGCCAGCAGCTATACTCAGGGACAGAGGTCTAACTATGGCTACACCTTC.

The chain links TRBV28 to TRBJ1-2, with 7 bases that match TRBD1. Germline CDR1 reads MDHEN; CDR2 reads SYDVKM. V shed 6 bases and J 5 bases; nucleotides not matched to a gene: 3. This CDR3 has 12 amino acids. CDR3 sequence: CASSGQAYGYTF. The CDR3 DNA reads as TGTGCCAGCAGCGGACAGGCTTATGGCTACACCTTC.

V and J are TRBV7-2 and TRBJ1-5; 7 positions agree with TRBD1. J gave up 1 base and V 1 base, and 1 base lay outside the gene matches. CDR1 SGHTA and CDR2 FQGNSA come from the germline V gene. This CDR3 is 15 amino acids long. In DNA, the CDR3 is TGTGCCAGCAGCTTAGAAGGGGGCAGCAATCAGCCCCAGCATTTT. Translation gives CASSLEGGSNQPQHF.

The chain combines TRBV19 with TRBJ1-1; 11 bases map to TRBD1. The CDR3 is 14 residues long. Germline V CDR1 and CDR2: LNHDA, SQIVND (reference sequence). With V trimmed by 3 bases and J by 8 bases, 5 bases remained unmatched. CDR3 bases: TGTGCCAGTAGTATCGGACAGGGGGCATCGGAAGCTTTCTTT. It yields the protein CASSIGQGASEAFF.

The chain is built from TRBV25-1 and TRBJ2-7, with no clear D. This CDR3 contains 13 residues. V lost 3 bases and J 7 bases, leaving 13 bases between the germline ends. The germline gives CDR1 MGHDK, CDR2 SYGVNS. CDR3 loop: CASSDTLVEEQYF. CDR3 in DNA: TGTGCCAGCAGTGACACCCTTGTCGAGGAGCAGTACTTC.

The DNA for the CDR3 is TGTGCCAGCAGTTTCACCGGAACAGGGTTGAACACTGAAGCTTTCTTT. The encoded protein is CASSFTGTGLNTEAFF. The rearrangement links TRBV27 to TRBJ1-1, with a weak D call TRBD1 (6 bases). The CDR3 loop spans 16 amino acids. V was trimmed by 3 bases and J by 0 bases, leaving 14 bases between them. CDR1 is MNHEY, CDR2 SMNVEV, per germline (reference sequence).

J is TRBJ1-4 and V is TRBV5-6, with 9 nucleotides matching TRBD1. Trimming cost V 2 bases and J 7 bases; bases outside gene matches: 6. The CDR3 consists of 15 residues. From germline, CDR1 is SGHDT and CDR2 YYEEEE. CDR3 sequence (DNA): TGTGCCAGCAGCTTCATGACAGGGGGGAGTGAAAAACTGTTTTTT. This sequence encodes CASSFMTGGSEKLFF.

This sequence joins TRBV4-2 and TRBJ2-2; the match to TRBD1 covers 11 bases. There are 18 residues in the CDR3. With 0 bases clipped from V and 2 bases from J, the junction kept 5 bases outside the gene matches. The germline V gene has CDR1 LGHNA and CDR2 YNFKEQ. CDR3 residues: CASSQDSGQGANTGELFF. For the CDR3, the DNA is TGTGCCAGCAGCCAAGATTCCGGACAGGGGGCCAACACCGGGGAGCTGTTTTTT.

This chain joins TRBV2 and TRBJ2-3; D remains ambiguous. Germline V gives CDR1 SNHLY, CDR2 FYNNEI. The length of the CDR3 is 16 residues. Trimming left V 7 bases short and J 1 base short, with 18 bases between. The CDR3 sequence is CASMRSSARGTDTQYF. Here the CDR3 DNA reads TGTGCCAGCATGAGGAGTTCGGCGCGTGGCACAGATACGCAGTATTTT.

This chain joins TRBV5-4 and TRBJ2-2; a possible D gene is TRBD1 (5 bases). Trimming shortened V by 1 base and J by 5 bases, and 18 bases separated the two germline ends. This CDR3 is 17 amino acids long. Germline V lookup: CDR1 SGHNT, CDR2 YYREEE (reference sequence). The CDR3, as DNA: TGTGCCAGCAGCTTGATCACACAGGTCCCAGGGACCGGGGAGCTGTTTTTT. This encodes CASSLITQVPGTGELFF.

The V call is TRBV11-3, the J call TRBJ2-7; a possible D gene is TRBD1 (6 bases). Trimming stripped 4 bases from V and 2 bases from J, with 9 bases between. The germline V gene has CDR1 SGHNT and CDR2 YENEEA. The CDR3 consists of 13 residues. CDR3 bases: TGTGCCAGCAGCTCCTCAGGGGCCTACGAGCAGTACTTC. This gives the protein CASSSSGAYEQYF.

The chain is built from TRBV4-3 and TRBJ2-7; 8 bases are shared with TRBD1. Trimming took 0 bases from V and 9 from J; bases not matched to a gene: 13. This CDR3 is built from 16 residues. Germline V gene data show CDR1 as LGHNA and CDR2 as YSLEER. In DNA form, the CDR3 reads TGCGCCAGCAGCCAAGATCCACGGACAGGGTTCCGCTGGCAGTACTTC. The encoded protein is CASSQDPRTGFRWQYF.

V is TRBV5-1 and J is TRBJ1-2; D might be TRBD1 (6 bases). Germline V gives CDR1 SGHRS, CDR2 YFSETQ. The CDR3 covers 14 residues. Trimming removed 0 bases at V and 4 bases at J, with 10 bases between. In nucleotides, the CDR3 is TGCGCCAGCAGCTTGGAGGGGGACGTCTATGGCTACACCTTC. Its translation: CASSLEGDVYGYTF.

The chain couples TRBV2 to TRBJ2-2; 10 positions match TRBD1. The CDR3 extends over 14 amino acids. In germline, CDR1 is SNHLY, CDR2 FYNNEI. With V trimmed by 3 bases and J by 7 bases, 2 bases remained unmatched. The chain's CDR3 is CASSETGGHGELFF. The CDR3 region has the DNA TGTGCCAGCAGTGAGACAGGGGGCCACGGGGAGCTGTTTTTT.

CDR3 in DNA: TGTGCCAGTAGAAAGGAGGGCTATGGCTACACCTTC. Translating gives CASRKEGYGYTF. This chain joins TRBV19 and TRBJ1-2; unclear D gene. The V end lost 6 bases, the J end lost 4 bases, and 9 bases lay between the germline ends. The CDR3 contains 12 residues. The V gene's germline CDR1 is LNHDA and CDR2 SQIVND (reference sequence).

The rearrangement links TRBV6-6 to TRBJ2-7; no firm D call. The CDR3 runs 13 residues. Per germline, CDR1 MNHNY and CDR2 SVGAGI (reference sequence). The V end was cut by 7 bases, the J end by 5 bases, with 15 bases between. This CDR3 is CASKLLRGDEQYF. CDR3 nucleotides: TGTGCCAGCAAGTTACTGAGAGGAGACGAGCAGTACTTC.

This clone has just a few counts. The chain combines TRBV4-3 with TRBJ2-6; D might be TRBD2 (6 bases). V shed 3 bases and J shed 0 bases, with 9 bases lying between them. CDR3 length equals 16 residues. Germline CDR1 and CDR2: LGHNA and YSLEER. CDR3 sequence (DNA): TGCGCCAGCAGCCAGGGGGAGGTCTCTGGGGCCAACGTCCTGACTTTC. Translated, it gives CASSQGEVSGANVLTF.

V and J are TRBV5-5 and TRBJ1-1; D call uncertain. V was pared by 6 bases and J by 8 bases, with 8 bases between. Germline V lookup: CDR1 SGHKS, CDR2 YYEKEE (reference sequence). The CDR3 contains 10 residues. CDR3 coding DNA: TGTGCCAGCACCCAAGAGGAAGCTTTCTTT. This sequence encodes CASTQEEAFF.

The rearrangement uses TRBV2 and TRBJ1-2; D is undetermined. Germline V CDR1 and CDR2: SNHLY, FYNNEI. Deletions cut 4 bases from V and 8 bases from J, with 8 bases between. The CDR3 is 11 amino acids. The CDR3 is CASSGGNGYTF. The CDR3 bases are TGTGCCAGCAGTGGAGGGAACGGCTACACCTTC. The complete variable domain, with remaining parts taken from reference TRBV2 and TRBJ1-2, reads EPEVTQTPSHQVTQMGQEVILRCVPISNHLYFYWYRQILGQKVEFLVSFYNNEISEKSEIFDDQFSVERPDGSNFTLKIRSTKLEDSAMYFCASSGGNGYTFGSGTRLTVV.

The V call is TRBV28, the J call TRBJ1-6, with D unclear. The V and J ends lost 1 base and 6 bases respectively, with 10 bases between them. Germline loops: CDR1 MDHEN, CDR2 SYDVKM. This CDR3 is 15 amino acids long. In nucleotides, the CDR3 is TGTGCCAGCAGTTTATTTGAGGGATCTAATTCACCCCTCCACTTT. The encoded protein is CASSLFEGSNSPLHF.